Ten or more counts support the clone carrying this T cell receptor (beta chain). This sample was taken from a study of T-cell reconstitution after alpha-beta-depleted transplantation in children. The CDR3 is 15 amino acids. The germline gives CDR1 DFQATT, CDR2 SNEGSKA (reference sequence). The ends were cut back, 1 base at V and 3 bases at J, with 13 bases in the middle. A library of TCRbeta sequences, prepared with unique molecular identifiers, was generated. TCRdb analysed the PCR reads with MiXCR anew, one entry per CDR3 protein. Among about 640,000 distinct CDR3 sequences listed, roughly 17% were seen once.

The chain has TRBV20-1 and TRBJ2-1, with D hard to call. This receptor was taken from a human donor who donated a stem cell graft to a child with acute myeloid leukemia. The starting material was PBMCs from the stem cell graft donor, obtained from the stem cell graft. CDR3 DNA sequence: TGCAGTGCTAGAGTAGGGCCAACCTTCTACAATGAGCAGTTCTTC. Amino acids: CSARVGPTFYNEQFF.